This TCR beta chain was recorded in a study of T-cell reconstitution after alpha-beta-depleted transplantation in children. The authors prepared the TCRbeta library with unique molecular identifiers. TCRdb re-called the PCR reads through MiXCR, storing one row per CDR3 protein. This table has 550,000 to 800,000 distinct CDR3 sequences, around 13% appearing once. The study's findings and limits: Reportedly, alpha-beta T cells present about two months post-transplant originated from several hundred expanded clones of graft origin.

This clonotype was picked up a small number of times. Its antigen is currently unknown. The germline V gene has CDR1 LGHDT and CDR2 YNNKEL (reference sequence). CDR3 length equals 14 residues. The V end lost 1 base, the J end lost 3 bases, and 10 bases lay between the germline ends. Sequencing used PBMCs, obtained before TCRalphabeta/CD19-depleted stem cell transplant. The source is a girl aged 2 to 9 with congenital amegakaryocytic thrombocytopenia, due to receive a stem cell transplant. The chain has TRBV3-1 and TRBJ2-7; possibly TRBD1 for D (5 bases). The CDR3 nucleotides read TGTGCCAGCAGCCAAGCCGGACACTTCTACGAGCAGTACTTC. It codes for CASSQAGHFYEQYF.